This section outlines one T cell receptor beta chain sequence together with its context. Assay used: immunoSEQ multiplex PCR; TCRdb lists only in-frame clones, some missing. The sample yields some 150,000 clones, approximately 89% seen once. Germline values: CDR1 SGHVS, CDR2 FNYEAQ. V lost 5 bases and J lost 4; bases outside the gene matches: 17. This CDR3 contains 19 residues. The data were obtained in a study of blood T cell repertoires in COVID-19. The sequenced material came from peripheral blood. This sequence originates from a human donor in a cohort sampled during active COVID-19. The chain is built from TRBV7-6 and TRBJ2-1; TRBD2 aligns across 10 bases. The CDR3 spells CASSPLGSGGAKSYNEQFF. The CDR3 DNA follows: TGTGCCAGCAGCCCCCTTGGGAGCGGGGGGGCCAAGTCTTACAATGAGCAGTTCTTC.